The 14 T cell receptor beta chains in this list originate from one sample, sequenced in a study of spatial heterogeneity in lung cancer. Time point denoted: sample taken at primary tumor resection. Unsorted samples of tumor, nontumor lung or frozen PBMC had their whole RNA sequenced. TCRdb re-analysed the 5' RACE reads in MiXCR, keeping a single row per CDR3 protein. Of approximately 4,800 distinct CDR3 sequences in the sample, roughly 27% are singletons; the top ten hold approximately 40%. Sequencing was performed on PBMCs, taken at surgery. The receptors shown here come from a male donor with early-stage non-small cell lung cancer.

V is TRBV5-1 and J is TRBJ2-2; 12 bases line up with TRBD2. Germline V lookup: CDR1 SGHRS, CDR2 YFSETQ. CDR3 size: 16 residues. Trimming took 5 bases from V and 4 from J; bases not matched to a gene: 6. In nucleotides, the CDR3 is TGCGCCAGCAGTTCCGGGACTAGCGGGTTCACCGGGGAGCTGTTTTTT. Amino acids: CASSSGTSGFTGELFF.

This clonotype is medium-sized in the sample. The V gene is TRBV7-9, the J gene TRBJ2-5; unclear D gene. The CDR3 loop spans 12 amino acids. The germline V gene encodes CDR1 SEHNR and CDR2 FQNEAQ (reference sequence). V dropped 4 bases and J dropped 4 bases, with 7 bases sitting between them. The CDR3: CASSSMRETQYF. The CDR3 coding sequence is TGTGCCAGCAGCTCCATGAGAGAGACCCAGTACTTC.

Judged by abundance, this clonotype is medium-sized (0.01 to 0.1%). The chain recombines TRBV29-1 with TRBJ2-4; weak D call: TRBD1 (6 bases). Germline CDR1 reads SQVTM; CDR2 reads ANQGSEA. Deletions cut 4 bases from V and 11 bases from J, with 18 bases between. The CDR3 consists of 13 residues. CDR3 protein: CSVVLGGQIFQYF. The CDR3 coding sequence is TGCAGCGTTGTGTTAGGGGGACAAATTTTTCAGTACTTC.

This sequence joins TRBV5-1 and TRBJ2-1; maybe TRBD2 (5 bases). V lost 4 bases to trimming and J lost 9 bases, with 17 bases between them. Germline V gene data show CDR1 as SGHRS and CDR2 as YFSETQ. This CDR3 region has 14 residues. In DNA, the CDR3 is TGCGCCAGCAGCCTCCGACCGTCGGCGGGTGAGCAGTTCTTC. Translation gives CASSLRPSAGEQFF.

V gene TRBV6-5 combines with J gene TRBJ2-4; D possibly matches TRBD1 or TRBD2 (7 bases each). There are 16 residues in the CDR3. The V end lost 5 bases, the J end lost 2 bases, and 16 bases lay between the germline ends. Germline V CDR1 and CDR2: MNHEY, SVGAGI. CDR3 loop: CASSPGGGLTKNIQYF. CDR3 bases: TGTGCCAGCAGTCCAGGGGGGGGTCTGACCAAAAACATTCAGTACTTC.

In this sample, this clonotype is medium-sized. The chain employs TRBV28 and TRBJ2-3, with 12 bases identical to TRBD2. This CDR3 has 16 residues. Germline V CDR1 and CDR2: MDHEN, SYDVKM. V was pared by 5 bases and J by 4 bases, with 7 bases of the junction left unmatched. CDR3 DNA: TGTGCCAGCAGTCCACCGGGACTAGCGGGCTCAGATACGCAGTATTTT. This sequence encodes CASSPPGLAGSDTQYF.

On this clonotype itself: A much larger clone is a single base away; this may be a read error. The missing conserved phenylalanine or tryptophan at the end of this CDR3 makes a read error likely. The gene calls are TRBV6-6 and TRBJ1-2, with a weak D call TRBD1 (5 bases). Germline CDR1 MNHNY, CDR2 SVGAGI (reference sequence). There are 13 residues in the CDR3. V was clipped by 11 bases and J by 0 bases, with 13 bases between them. The CDR3 reads CAGTDSANYGYTI. CDR3 sequence (DNA): TGTGCCGGGACGGACTCAGCTAACTATGGCTACACCATC.

This clonotype was recorded many times. The chain has TRBV7-2 and TRBJ2-3; 9 bases line up with TRBD2. From germline, CDR1 is SGHTA and CDR2 FQGNSA. The CDR3 consists of 17 residues. After removal of 1 base from V and 3 bases from J, the junction contained 8 bases not matched to a gene. This CDR3 is CASSLVPSGRSTDTQYF. Here the CDR3 DNA reads TGTGCCAGCAGCTTAGTCCCCAGCGGGAGGTCGACAGATACGCAGTATTTT.

This chain uses TRBV7-9 with TRBJ2-7; D is possibly TRBD1 (6 bases). V was pared by 3 bases and J by 1 base, with 10 bases between. The CDR3 is 14 amino acids. Germline V gives CDR1 SEHNR, CDR2 FQNEAQ (reference sequence). The CDR3 DNA reads TGTGCCAGCAGCTTCGGGACACTGTCCTACGAGCAGTACTTC. Its translation is CASSFGTLSYEQYF.

This clonotype was seen ten or more times. This chain uses TRBV5-1 with TRBJ2-7; D is ambiguous. The CDR3 has 13 residues. Trimming removed 2 bases from V and 0 bases from J, with 6 bases in between. Germline V gene lookup returns CDR1 SGHRS and CDR2 YFSETQ. The CDR3 DNA follows: TGCGCCAGCAGCTTTACGGTCTCCTACGAGCAGTACTTC. Residues: CASSFTVSYEQYF.

V and J are TRBV28 and TRBJ1-1; D perhaps matches TRBD1 (5 bases). CDR1 and CDR2 (germline): MDHEN, SYDVKM. V was clipped by 2 bases and J by 3 bases, with 7 bases between them. The CDR3 is 13 residues long. CDR3 sequence: CASSLTGDTEAFF. CDR3 nucleotide sequence: TGTGCCAGCAGTTTAACGGGGGACACTGAAGCTTTCTTT.

Judged by abundance, this clonotype is medium-sized (0.01 to 0.1%). This chain joins TRBV11-2 and TRBJ1-2, with TRBD1 matching over 7 bases. CDR1 is SGHAT and CDR2 is FQNNGV in the germline V gene. V was clipped by 5 bases and J by 8 bases; unmatched bases: 14. This CDR3 has 15 residues. CDR3 bases: TGTGCCAGCAGCCCCCTCGAGATCCCGACAGGGGGCTACACCTTC. Its translation is CASSPLEIPTGGYTF.

This clonotype appeared a single time. V usage is TRBV12-5 and J usage is TRBJ2-1; 8 positions agree with TRBD2. V lost 0 bases to trimming and J lost 1 base; unmatched junction nucleotides: 5. Germline CDR1 and CDR2: LGHNT and FRNRAP. This CDR3 contains 17 residues. The CDR3 DNA sequence: TGTGCTAGTGGTTTGGTACTGGGACTAGGGTCCTACAATGAGCAGTTCTTC. It encodes CASGLVLGLGSYNEQFF.

CDR3 bases: TGTGCCTGGAGTCGAAGGGACAGTAACACTGAAGCTTTCTTT. This translates into CAWSRRDSNTEAFF. V is TRBV30 and J is TRBJ1-1; TRBD1 matches 7 bases. From germline, CDR1 is GTSNPN and CDR2 SVGIG (reference sequence). CDR3 length: 14 residues. V shed 2 bases and J 2 bases; nucleotides not matched to a gene: 5.